These 6 T cell receptor beta chains originate from one sample sequenced in a study of cytomegalovirus exposure and HLA in healthy donors. The PCR was carried out with 60 Vbeta primers and 13 Jbeta primers. Assay: immunoSEQ multiplex PCR; the TCRdb copy retains only in-frame clones and omits some. Here the sample spans 110,000 to 150,000 clones, roughly 10% being singletons. Sequencing input: PBMCs. The receptor set was obtained from a male donor in good health and CMV-seronegative.

The chain joins TRBV28 to TRBJ1-5; D gene ambiguous. Germline V lookup: CDR1 MDHEN, CDR2 SYDVKM. Trimming left V 1 base short and J 7 bases short, with 17 bases between. The CDR3 consists of 16 residues. CDR3 sequence reads: CASSLYLSRVGQPQHF. Here the CDR3 DNA reads TGTGCCAGCAGTTTATACCTGTCGAGGGTCGGGCAGCCCCAGCATTTT. The entire variable domain, with the rest obtained from reference TRBV28 and TRBJ1-5, is as follows: DVKVTQSSRYLVKRTGEKVFLECVQDMDHENMFWYRQDPGLGLRLIYFSYDVKMKEKGDIPEGYSVSREKKERFSLILESASTNQTSMYLCASSLYLSRVGQPQHFGDGTRLSIL.

This clone was seen a handful of times. J is TRBJ2-3 and V is TRBV4-1, with 8 bases matching TRBD1. The V gene end was trimmed by 1 base and the J gene end by 0 bases; junction bases not matched to a gene: 6. The CDR3 sequence is 17 residues long. Germline lookup yields CDR1 MGHRA and CDR2 YSYEKL. CDR3 sequence (DNA): TGCGCCAGCAGCCAAGTAAGCAGGGGGCTTAGCACAGATACGCAGTATTTT. Protein: CASSQVSRGLSTDTQYF.

The V and J genes are TRBV5-1 and TRBJ2-7; 8 nucleotides line up with TRBD1. V lost 2 bases, J lost 5 bases, and 12 bases stayed unmatched. CDR1 and CDR2 from the germline V gene are SGHRS and YFSETQ. The CDR3 is made up of 16 amino acids. Here the CDR3 DNA reads TGCGCCAGCAGCTTAGCCCACGACAGGGGAGCCCACGAGCAGTACTTC. Encoded protein: CASSLAHDRGAHEQYF.

The V and J genes are TRBV10-3 and TRBJ2-3; 9 bases are a match to TRBD2. Trimming removed 0 bases from V and 4 bases from J; junction bases left unmatched: 2. This CDR3 has 15 amino acids. Germline CDR1 is ENHRY and CDR2 is SYGVKD. The CDR3 DNA follows: TGTGCCATCAGTGAGTCGACTAGCGGCCCAGATACGCAGTATTTT. This codes for CAISESTSGPDTQYF.

A few counts support this clone. This rearrangement joins TRBV27 to TRBJ2-2; D possibly corresponds to TRBD1 (6 bases). V gave up 4 bases and J gave up 1 base, with 16 bases separating them. This CDR3 spans 17 amino acids. Germline assignment: CDR1 MNHEY and CDR2 SMNVEV (reference sequence). The CDR3 loop reads CASSSRASGVNTGELFF. The CDR3 nucleotides read TGTGCCAGCAGTTCCCGGGCCTCAGGGGTGAACACCGGGGAGCTGTTTTTT.

This rearrangement joins TRBV6-6 to TRBJ1-1; 9 bases align to TRBD1. CDR1 is MNHNY and CDR2 is SVGAGI in the germline V gene (reference sequence). V lost 5 bases to trimming and J lost 0 bases; unmatched junction nucleotides: 7. The length of the CDR3 is 16 residues. Here the CDR3 DNA reads TGTGCCAGCAGTCGCTCGGACAGGGGCATGAACACTGAAGCTTTCTTT. Protein product: CASSRSDRGMNTEAFF.